Listed below are T cell receptor beta chains from one sample, sequenced in a study of T cell responses to AZD1222 COVID-19 vaccine. Assay: immunoSEQ multiplex PCR; the TCRdb copy retains only in-frame clones and omits some. The sample records 150,000 to 200,000 clones, around 92% being singletons. The starting material was peripheral blood, obtained on day 0 of AZD1222 vaccination. These receptors were taken from an adult in good health. Both conserved end residues are part of each CDR3. D genes are given only for firm matches. The size entry is marked missing in some rows and otherwise reads once, few, many or a size class.

j_call d_call v_call clone_size cdr3_nt cdr3_aa
TRBJ1-2 - TRBV28 - TGTGCCAGCAGTTTATCGTACAGGGACTATGGCTACACCTTC CASSLSYRDYGYTF
TRBJ2-2 TRBD1 TRBV6-1 - TGTGCCAGCAGTGAAGCCCCAGGGGGAAGGACCGGGGAGCTGTTTTTT CASSEAPGGRTGELFF
TRBJ2-6 - TRBV4-3 - TGCGCCAGCAGCCAGTTCTCTGGGGCCAACGTCCTGACTTTC CASSQFSGANVLTF
TRBJ2-2 - TRBV5-1 once TGCGCCAGCAGCTTGGACAGGGCGAACACCGGGGAGCTGTTTTTT CASSLDRANTGELFF
TRBJ2-7 - TRBV7-9 - TGTGCCAGCAGCTTAGCTCTACTCCCAAGTTATGCGTACGAGCAGTACTTC CASSLALLPSYAYEQYF
TRBJ1-6 - TRBV12-3/TRBV12-4 - TGTGCCAGCAGTCATGGGCAGGAGGCACCCCTCCACTTT CASSHGQEAPLHF
TRBJ2-5 TRBD2 TRBV9 once TGTGCCAGCAGCGGCAGCGGGGCCCAAGAGACCCAGTACTTC CASSGSGAQETQYF
TRBJ2-3 TRBD2 TRBV7-6 - TGTGCCAGCAGCTCCTCTAGCGGGGGGCCCACAGATACGCAGTATTTT CASSSSSGGPTDTQYF
TRBJ2-7 TRBD1 TRBV7-8 - TGTGCCAGCAGTACCGGGACAGTCTACGAGCAGTACTTC CASSTGTVYEQYF
TRBJ1-3 - TRBV5-1 - TGCGCCAGCACTAAAGACGGGTTCTCTGGAAACACCATATATTTT CASTKDGFSGNTIYF
TRBJ1-3 - TRBV5-1 - TGCGCCAGCAGCTCAAATGGAAACACCATATATTTT CASSSNGNTIYF
TRBJ2-7 - TRBV15 few TGTGCCACCAGCAGTGAACCCTACAGGGCCGAGCAGTACTTC CATSSEPYRAEQYF
TRBJ1-1 - TRBV6-1 - TGTGCCAGCAGTGATCTCAGGGACACTGAAGCTTTCTTT CASSDLRDTEAFF
TRBJ1-1 - TRBV12-3/TRBV12-4 - TGTGCCAGCAGCGACCGCTCGAACACTGAAGCTTTCTTT CASSDRSNTEAFF
TRBJ2-3 - TRBV28 - TGTGCCAGCAGTCCAATTACAGATACGCAGTATTTT CASSPITDTQYF
TRBJ1-2 - TRBV7-9 - TGTGCCAGCTGTCGGGGAACCAACTATGGCTACACCTTC CASCRGTNYGYTF
TRBJ2-5 TRBD2 TRBV5-1 - TGCGCCAGCAGCGCCAGCGGGAAAGAGACCCAGTACTTC CASSASGKETQYF
TRBJ1-5 - TRBV19 once TGTGCCAGTAGTCCTGGCGGGGCTGTCGGCCAGCCCCAGCATTTT CASSPGGAVGQPQHF
TRBJ1-5 - TRBV18 - TGTGCCACCGGAGGGCCAGATAGCAATCAGCCCCAGCATTTT CATGGPDSNQPQHF
TRBJ1-3 - TRBV7-6 - TGTGCCAGCAGCCTGGACTACTCTGGAAACACCATATATTTT CASSLDYSGNTIYF
TRBJ1-2 - TRBV24-1 - TGTGCCACCAGCCCTGGAGTCTCGAGGGGCCTGGATGGCTACACCTTC CATSPGVSRGLDGYTF
TRBJ1-4 TRBD1 TRBV7-2 - TGTGCCAGCAGCACCGGAACAGGGGGCGCGGGTGAAAAACTGTTTTTT CASSTGTGGAGEKLFF
TRBJ1-1 TRBD1 TRBV2 once TGTGCCAGCAAATCGACAGGGGGCTATCCTGAAGCTTTCTTT CASKSTGGYPEAFF
TRBJ1-1 - TRBV4-3 - TGCGCCAGCAGCCAAGGCCTCGGACACGGGAACACTGAAGCTTTCTTT CASSQGLGHGNTEAFF
TRBJ2-7 - TRBV24-1 - TGTGCCACCAGTGATTCCCGGACCGGGTCCTACGAGCAGTACTTC CATSDSRTGSYEQYF
TRBJ1-2 TRBD1 TRBV7-9 - TGTGCCAGCAGCTTACAGGGGGCGCAAGGTGGCTACACCTTC CASSLQGAQGGYTF
TRBJ2-1 TRBD1 TRBV7-2 - TGTGCCAGCAGCCCACGGACAGGGGCGGTAAATGAGCAGTTCTTC CASSPRTGAVNEQFF
TRBJ2-7 TRBD2 TRBV27 - TGTGCCAGCAGTTTATTCCCGACTAGCGGGGGAGGTCCGGAGCAGTACTTC CASSLFPTSGGGPEQYF
TRBJ1-1 - TRBV30 - TGTGCCCGGAGGGGGGACGATTCAGGAGGGGCTTTCTTT CARRGDDSGGAFF
TRBJ2-7 - TRBV5-8 - TGTGCCAGCAGCTCCGCCCCGGGGGTGGACGAGCAGTACTTC CASSSAPGVDEQYF
TRBJ2-3 - TRBV5-4 - TGTGCCAGCAGAGGGGCCTCCAAGACGGGTACGCAGTATTTT CASRGASKTGTQYF
TRBJ1-2 - TRBV6-5 - TGTGCCAGCAGTTACTCGCGGGGGTTTAACTATGGCTACACCTTC CASSYSRGFNYGYTF
TRBJ2-3 - TRBV29-1 few TGCAGCGTTGAGAGCGTCCGGGGTGTTGACACAGATACGCAGTATTTT CSVESVRGVDTDTQYF
TRBJ1-1 - TRBV5-1 - TGCGCCAGCAGCGCCCAGGGTCTCGAGAACACTGAAGCTTTCTTT CASSAQGLENTEAFF
TRBJ1-6 - TRBV3-1/TRBV3-2 - TGTGCCAGCAGCGGGGGGCTAGGCTCCTATAATTCACCCCTCCACTTT CASSGGLGSYNSPLHF
TRBJ2-2 - TRBV6-4 - TGTGCCAGCAGTGCAGTACCGAACACCGGGGAGCTGTTTTTT CASSAVPNTGELFF
TRBJ2-2 - TRBV9 - TGTGCCAGCAGCGAGACAGCCCACAACACCGGGGAGCTGTTTTTT CASSETAHNTGELFF
TRBJ1-2 - TRBV11-3 - TGTGCCAGCAGCTTAGCTTTCCTGAGGGGGGCCATTGGCTATGGCTACACCTTC CASSLAFLRGAIGYGYTF
TRBJ1-4 TRBD1 TRBV6-2/TRBV6-3 - TGTGCCAGCAGTTCCAGGACAGGGGTTCAAAAACTGTTTTTT CASSSRTGVQKLFF
TRBJ1-2 - TRBV19 - TGTGCCAGTAGCCTTTATAATTCAGACTATGGCTACACCTTC CASSLYNSDYGYTF
TRBJ1-4 TRBD1 TRBV7-2 - TGTGCCAGCAGCCCGGGACAGGGGAGTGAAAAACTGTTTTTT CASSPGQGSEKLFF
TRBJ2-3 - TRBV7-2 - TGTGCCAGCAGCTCACCGTTACCGTCGGGCACAGATACGCAGTATTTT CASSSPLPSGTDTQYF
TRBJ1-1 - TRBV5-1 - TGCGCCAGCAGCTTGGGGTACGGTGGGGTGGGGACTGAAGCTTTCTTT CASSLGYGGVGTEAFF
TRBJ1-1 - TRBV6-5 - TGTGCCTCCTACGGACCGAACACTGAAGCTTTCTTT CASYGPNTEAFF
TRBJ2-3 TRBD2 TRBV4-2 - TGTGCCAGCAGCCAAGCCAGCGGGGGCCTCCCGGGAAGCACAGATACGCAGTATTTT CASSQASGGLPGSTDTQYF
TRBJ2-7 - TRBV5-1 - TGCGCCAGCAGCTTGTTCAGCGCCTCCTACGAGCAGTACTTC CASSLFSASYEQYF
TRBJ2-1 TRBD2 TRBV2 - TGTGCCAGCAGTGACGGGGGGATCGGTGAGCAGTTCTTC CASSDGGIGEQFF
TRBJ1-2 - TRBV28 - TGTGCCAGCACACCAATTGGGTATGGCTACACCTTC CASTPIGYGYTF
TRBJ1-1 TRBD1 TRBV10-2 - TGCGCCAGCAGCCTCGACAGGGCCGGTTCGGCTTTCTTT CASSLDRAGSAFF